This is a list of T cell receptor beta chains from one sample in a study of blood T cell repertoires in COVID-19. The method was immunoSEQ multiplex PCR; TCRdb's version includes in-frame clones alone and lacks a portion of them. The sample shows roughly 440,000 clones, approximately 88% of them seen only once. Sequences were obtained from peripheral blood. The receptors come from a woman aged 45-59 years with COVID-19, enrolled during active disease. CDR3s include the opening cysteine and the closing phenylalanine or tryptophan.

cdr3_aa: CASSGSGTSGRNEQFF
v_call: TRBV19

cdr3_aa: CASSTRQNLGAFF
v_call: TRBV6-5

cdr3_aa: CASSLVNSPLHF
v_call: TRBV12-3/TRBV12-4

cdr3_aa: CAISDVSDNNSPLHF
v_call: TRBV10-3

cdr3_aa: CASSEVANEKLFF
v_call: TRBV6-1

cdr3_aa: CASSVGVGAEGEAFF
v_call: TRBV9

cdr3_aa: CASSEQGFGTEAFF
v_call: TRBV5-1

cdr3_aa: CASKPLGGGNTIYF
v_call: TRBV9

cdr3_aa: CASSYEGGRGYGYTF
v_call: TRBV6-5

cdr3_aa: CASSQVIPEADTF
v_call: TRBV4-1

cdr3_aa: CASSFGGGALAKNIQYF
v_call: TRBV5-4

cdr3_aa: CASSLSPFRDIAF
v_call: TRBV7-3

cdr3_aa: CASSLQGQPQHF
v_call: TRBV12-3/TRBV12-4

cdr3_aa: CASSLGARGPKANEKLFF
v_call: TRBV5-1

cdr3_aa: CASSPDRANQETQYF
v_call: TRBV10-2

cdr3_aa: CASSLGPTGGETQYF
v_call: TRBV11-1

cdr3_aa: CASSRGQPLYGYTF
v_call: TRBV3-1/TRBV3-2

cdr3_aa: CASRTLSPNSPLHF
v_call: TRBV21-1

cdr3_aa: CASSFGNTIYF
v_call: TRBV12-3/TRBV12-4

cdr3_aa: CASSLLHRPSNYGYTF
v_call: TRBV3-1/TRBV3-2

cdr3_aa: CASSPTINQGSGYTF
v_call: TRBV18

cdr3_aa: CASSPGQGGNQPQHF
v_call: TRBV5-1

cdr3_aa: CASSPREDRGDYNYGYTF
v_call: TRBV6-6

cdr3_aa: CASSPGQSYEQYF
v_call: TRBV5-1

cdr3_aa: CAWNRGYKNEQFF
v_call: TRBV30

cdr3_aa: CSVAPGGPVKYNEQFF
v_call: TRBV29-1

cdr3_aa: CASSPFENGEYGNTEAFF
v_call: TRBV7-6

cdr3_aa: CASSQDLVEAFF
v_call: TRBV4-2